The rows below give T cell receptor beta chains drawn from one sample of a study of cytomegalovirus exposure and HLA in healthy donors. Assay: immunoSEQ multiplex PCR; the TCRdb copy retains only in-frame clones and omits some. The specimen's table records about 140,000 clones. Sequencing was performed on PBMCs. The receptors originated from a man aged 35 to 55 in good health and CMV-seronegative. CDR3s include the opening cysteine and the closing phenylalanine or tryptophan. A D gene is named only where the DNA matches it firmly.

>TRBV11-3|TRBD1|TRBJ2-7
CASSPGTGRSYEQYF
TGTGCCAGCAGCCCCGGGACAGGGCGATCCTACGAGCAGTACTTC
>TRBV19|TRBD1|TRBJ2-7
CASSRTGQGPYEQYF
TGTGCCAGTAGTCGAACGGGACAGGGACCTTACGAGCAGTACTTC
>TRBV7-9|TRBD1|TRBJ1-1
CASSRGTGAYTEAFF
TGTGCCAGCAGCCGTGGGACAGGGGCGTACACTGAAGCTTTCTTT
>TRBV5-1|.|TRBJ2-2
CASSLYGGSNTGELFF
TGCGCCAGCAGCTTGTACGGGGGTAGCAACACCGGGGAGCTGTTTTTT
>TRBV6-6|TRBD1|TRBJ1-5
CASSYSTGGAGQPQHF
TGTGCCAGCAGTTACTCGACAGGGGGCGCGGGTCAGCCCCAGCATTTT
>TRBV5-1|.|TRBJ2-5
CASSLGPPGAGGETQYF
TGCGCCAGCAGCTTAGGTCCCCCCGGAGCTGGAGGAGAGACCCAGTACTTC
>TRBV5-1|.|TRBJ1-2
CASSLATAYGYTF
TGCGCCAGCAGCTTGGCTACAGCCTATGGCTACACCTTC
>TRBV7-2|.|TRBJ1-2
CASNPGSHRQDNYGYTF
TGTGCCAGCAACCCCGGTAGCCATCGACAGGACAACTATGGCTACACCTTC
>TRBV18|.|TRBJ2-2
CASSPRTGELFF
TGTGCCAGCTCACCCCGCACCGGGGAGCTGTTTTTT
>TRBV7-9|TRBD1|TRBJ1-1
CASSSRGMNTEAFF
TGTGCCAGCAGCTCCAGGGGGATGAACACTGAAGCTTTCTTT
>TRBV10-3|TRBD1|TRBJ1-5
CAISEKDRGNQPQHF
TGTGCCATCAGTGAGAAAGACAGGGGTAATCAGCCCCAGCATTTT
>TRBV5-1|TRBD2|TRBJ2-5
CASSPGLGKGETQYF
TGCGCCAGCAGCCCGGGACTAGGAAAGGGAGAGACCCAGTACTTC
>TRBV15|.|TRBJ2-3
CATSREGQLTDTQYF
TGTGCCACCAGCAGAGAAGGACAGCTCACAGATACGCAGTATTTT
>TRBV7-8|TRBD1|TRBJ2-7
CASSLGLWTGRKTTGEQYF
TGTGCCAGCAGCTTAGGCTTGTGGACAGGCCGAAAAACCACAGGGGAGCAGTACTTC
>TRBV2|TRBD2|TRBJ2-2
CASSGLRAPGLAGGLNTGELFF
TGTGCCAGCAGTGGATTGAGAGCGCCGGGACTAGCGGGGGGACTGAACACCGGGGAGCTGTTTTTT
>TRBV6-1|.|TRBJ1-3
CASSETESGNTIYF
TGTGCCAGCAGTGAGACAGAATCTGGAAACACCATATATTTT
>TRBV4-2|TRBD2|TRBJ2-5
CASSQEVGGGQETQYF
TGTGCCAGCAGCCAAGAGGTCGGGGGGGGGCAAGAGACCCAGTACTTC
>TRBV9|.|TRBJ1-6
CASSVNNDNSPLHF
TGTGCCAGCAGCGTAAACAACGATAATTCACCCCTCCACTTT
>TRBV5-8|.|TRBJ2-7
CASKIGSEQYF
TGTGCCAGCAAAATCGGTTCCGAGCAGTACTTC
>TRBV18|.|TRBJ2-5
CASSPSRGDPGETQYF
TGTGCCAGCTCACCGTCGCGGGGCGATCCAGGAGAGACCCAGTACTTC
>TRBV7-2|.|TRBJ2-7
CASSLGGDFYEQYF
TGTGCCAGCAGCTTAGGGGGGGATTTCTACGAGCAGTACTTC
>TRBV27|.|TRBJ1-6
CASSRGEYNSPLHF
TGTGCCAGCTCCCGGGGGGAATATAATTCACCCCTCCACTTT
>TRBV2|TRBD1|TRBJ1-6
CASTGQGNSPLHF
TGTGCCTCCACCGGACAGGGAAATTCACCCCTCCACTTT
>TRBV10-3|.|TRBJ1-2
CAISSTGYVTF
TGTGCCATCAGTTCCACAGGCTATGTCACCTTC
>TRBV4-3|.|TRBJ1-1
CASSQDPGYSEDTEAFF
TGCGCCAGCAGCCAAGATCCGGGTTATTCGGAGGACACTGAAGCTTTCTTT
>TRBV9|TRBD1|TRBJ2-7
CASSDRQGATDEQYF
TGTGCCAGCAGCGACAGACAGGGGGCGACCGACGAGCAGTACTTC
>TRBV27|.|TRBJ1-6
CASSFANSPLHF
TGTGCCAGCAGTTTTGCGAATTCACCCCTCCACTTT
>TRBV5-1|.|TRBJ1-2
CASSLAGTARGYTF
TGCGCCAGCAGCTTGGCCGGTACCGCCCGTGGCTACACCTTC
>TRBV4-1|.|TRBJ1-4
CASSHPSDVGGQDEKLFF
TGCGCCAGCAGCCATCCTTCCGATGTGGGGGGGCAAGATGAAAAACTGTTTTTT
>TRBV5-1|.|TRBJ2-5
CASTFWAGIQETQYF
TGCGCCAGCACCTTCTGGGCAGGGATCCAAGAGACCCAGTACTTC
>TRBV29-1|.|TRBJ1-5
CSAQGSNQPQHF
TGCAGCGCTCAGGGTAGCAATCAGCCCCAGCATTTT
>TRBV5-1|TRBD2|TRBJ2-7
CASSLDASGASSYEQYF
TGCGCCAGCAGCTTGGATGCTAGCGGGGCGAGCTCCTACGAGCAGTACTTC
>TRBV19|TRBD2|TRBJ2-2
CASSIGLGRAGELFF
TGTGCCAGTAGTATAGGGCTTGGGAGGGCCGGGGAGCTGTTTTTT